This note documents a single T cell receptor beta chain sequence. Generated by immunoSEQ multiplex PCR, the TCRdb table keeps only in-frame clones and is missing some. The sample carries about 36,000 clones, around 68% recorded once. V lost 2 bases and J lost 4, with 4 bases in between. The CDR3 covers 11 residues. This record comes from a study of early stage breast cancer tumors. Study information: Among some 12 ER+/PR+/HER2- tumors, eight were ductal, four lobular.

The origin of this receptor is a person between 55 and 70 years old with breast cancer. The V gene is TRBV5-3, the J gene TRBJ2-7; D is unclear. TRBV5-3 is given ORF status, its function remaining uncertain. The sample comprised blood. The CDR3 DNA sequence: TGTGCCAGAAGCTTCAATTACGAGCAGTACTTC. Translation: CARSFNYEQYF.